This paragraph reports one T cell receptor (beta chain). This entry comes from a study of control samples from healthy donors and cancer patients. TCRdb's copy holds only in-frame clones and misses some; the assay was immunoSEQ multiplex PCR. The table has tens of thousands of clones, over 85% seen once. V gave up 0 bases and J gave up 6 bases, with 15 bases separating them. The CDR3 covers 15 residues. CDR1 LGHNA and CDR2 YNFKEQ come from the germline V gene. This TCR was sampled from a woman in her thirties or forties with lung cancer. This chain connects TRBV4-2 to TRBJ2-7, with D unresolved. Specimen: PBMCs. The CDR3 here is CASSQEPATQGEQYF. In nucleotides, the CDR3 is TGTGCCAGCAGCCAAGAACCAGCGACGCAAGGCGAGCAGTACTTC.